This TCR beta chain came from a study of molecular identifiers for immune sequencing clone quantification. This clonotype was observed a handful of times. This CDR3 spans 12 amino acids. Trimming removed 4 bases from V and 4 bases from J, with 7 bases in between. The germline CDR1 and CDR2 sequences are SQVTM and ANQGSEA. MiXCR, applied by TCRdb to the PCR reads, yields one record per CDR3 protein. Altogether 300,000 to 400,000 distinct CDR3 sequences are present, about 23% being singletons, with the ten largest covering 0.65% to 0.95%. The chain couples TRBV29-1 to TRBJ2-2, with D unresolved. Sequenced input: naive CD8+ T cells from blood, with Jurkat cell RNA spiked in. Subset given: FACS-sorted CD8+CD4-CCR7+CD45RA+ naive T cells. This receptor was taken from a human donor in good health. Some libraries in this study had Jurkat cell RNA spiked in. The CDR3, as DNA: TGCAGCGTTGTTAAGACCACCGGGGAGCTGTTTTTT. Its translation is CSVVKTTGELFF.